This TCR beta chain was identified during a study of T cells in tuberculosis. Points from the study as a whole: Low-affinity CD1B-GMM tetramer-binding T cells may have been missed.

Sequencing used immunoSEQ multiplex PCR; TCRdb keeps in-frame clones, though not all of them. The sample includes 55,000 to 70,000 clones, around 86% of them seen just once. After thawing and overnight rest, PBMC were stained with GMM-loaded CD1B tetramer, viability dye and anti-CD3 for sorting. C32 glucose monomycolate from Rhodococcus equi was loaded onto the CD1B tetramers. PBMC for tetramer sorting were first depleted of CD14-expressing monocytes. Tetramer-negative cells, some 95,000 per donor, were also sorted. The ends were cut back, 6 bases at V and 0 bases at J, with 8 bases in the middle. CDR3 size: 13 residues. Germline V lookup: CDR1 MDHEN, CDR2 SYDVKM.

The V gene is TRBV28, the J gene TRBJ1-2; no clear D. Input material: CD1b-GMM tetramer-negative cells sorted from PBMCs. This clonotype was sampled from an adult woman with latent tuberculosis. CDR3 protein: CASRRQTNYGYTF. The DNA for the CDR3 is TGTGCCAGCAGGCGCCAAACTAACTATGGCTACACCTTC.